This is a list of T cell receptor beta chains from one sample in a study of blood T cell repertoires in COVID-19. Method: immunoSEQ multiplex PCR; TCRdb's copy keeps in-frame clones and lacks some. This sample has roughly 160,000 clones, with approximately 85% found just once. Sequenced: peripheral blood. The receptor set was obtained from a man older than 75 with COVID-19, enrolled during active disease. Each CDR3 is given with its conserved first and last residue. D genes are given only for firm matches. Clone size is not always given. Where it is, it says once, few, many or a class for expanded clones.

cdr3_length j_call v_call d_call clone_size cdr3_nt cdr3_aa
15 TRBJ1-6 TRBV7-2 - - TGTGCCAGCAGCCAAACAGTGAATTTAGGTTCACCCCTCCACTTT CASSQTVNLGSPLHF
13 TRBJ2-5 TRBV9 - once TGTGCCAGCAGCGTAAGGGAGTCTAGGACCCAGTACTTC CASSVRESRTQYF
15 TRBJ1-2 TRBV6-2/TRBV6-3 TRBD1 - TGTGCCAGCAGTTACTCCTGGACAGGGACCTATGGCTACACCTTC CASSYSWTGTYGYTF
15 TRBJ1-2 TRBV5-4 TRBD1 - TGTGCCAGCACCCTAGACACAGGGGGGAACTATGGCTACACCTTC CASTLDTGGNYGYTF
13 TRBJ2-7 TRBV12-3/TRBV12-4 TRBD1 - TGTGCCAGCAGTCCGATCCGACAGGGCGAGCAGTACTTC CASSPIRQGEQYF
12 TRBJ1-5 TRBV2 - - TGTGCCAGCGGGGGGGGAAGTCAGCCCCAGCATTTT CASGGGSQPQHF
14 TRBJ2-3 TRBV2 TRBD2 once TGTGCCAGCAGTGTAGCGGGGGGGATTGATACGCAGTATTTT CASSVAGGIDTQYF
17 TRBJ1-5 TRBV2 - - TGTGCCAGCAGTGAAGATCTGGCACGAAATAGCAATCAGCCCCAGCATTTT CASSEDLARNSNQPQHF
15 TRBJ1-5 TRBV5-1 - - TGCGCCAGCAGCTTGGATGCGGGGTGGAATCAGCCCCAGCATTTT CASSLDAGWNQPQHF
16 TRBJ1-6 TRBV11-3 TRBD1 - TGTGCCAGCAGCACCCGGGACAGCTCCTATAATTCACCCCTCCACTTT CASSTRDSSYNSPLHF
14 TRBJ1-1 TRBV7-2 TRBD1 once TGTGCCAGCAGTCGACAGGGTGCCGGCACTGAAGCTTTCTTT CASSRQGAGTEAFF
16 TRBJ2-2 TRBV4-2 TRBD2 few TGTGCCAGCAGCCCAGCGGGGGGGCCTGGCACCGGGGAGCTGTTTTTT CASSPAGGPGTGELFF
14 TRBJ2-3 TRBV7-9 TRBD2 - TGTGCCAGCAGCCCTGGACTAGCCACAGATACGCAGTATTTT CASSPGLATDTQYF
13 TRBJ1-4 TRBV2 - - TGTGCCAGCGATATGACGGTCGGGGAAAAACTGTTTTTT CASDMTVGEKLFF
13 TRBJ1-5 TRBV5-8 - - TGTGCCAGCAGCAGAGGACAGATTCAGCCCCAGCATTTT CASSRGQIQPQHF
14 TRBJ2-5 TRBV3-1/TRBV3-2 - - TGTGCCAGCAGCCCAAGTTCAGGGGCCCAGACCCAGTACTTC CASSPSSGAQTQYF
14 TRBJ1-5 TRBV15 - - TGTGCCACCAGCAGAGATTCAGGGAATCAGCCCCAGCATTTT CATSRDSGNQPQHF
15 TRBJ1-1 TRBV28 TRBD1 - TGTGCCAGCAGTTTGGGAGGTGCAGGGGGCACTGAAGCTTTCTTT CASSLGGAGGTEAFF
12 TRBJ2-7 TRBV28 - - TGTGCCAGCAGTCTCTCCTCCTACGAGCAGTACTTC CASSLSSYEQYF
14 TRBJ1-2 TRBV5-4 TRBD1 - TGTGCCAGCAGTCAGGACAGGGGGGACTATGGCTACACCTTC CASSQDRGDYGYTF
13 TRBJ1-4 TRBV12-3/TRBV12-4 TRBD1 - TGTGCCAGCAGAACAGGGGAGTATGAAAAACTGTTTTTT CASRTGEYEKLFF
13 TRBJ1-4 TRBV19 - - TGTGCCAGTAGTTTTCGGAGGGCCGAAAAACTGTTTTTT CASSFRRAEKLFF
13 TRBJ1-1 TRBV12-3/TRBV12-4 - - TGTGCCAGCAGTTTGGGCGGGGGGACTGAAGCTTTCTTT CASSLGGGTEAFF
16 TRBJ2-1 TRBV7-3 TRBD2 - TGTGCCAGCAGCCTCCCGGGAGCGGGGGGGCGGAATGAGCAGTTCTTC CASSLPGAGGRNEQFF
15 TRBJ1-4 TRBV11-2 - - TGTGCCAGCAGCCCGGTCTTTACAACTAATGAAAAACTGTTTTTT CASSPVFTTNEKLFF
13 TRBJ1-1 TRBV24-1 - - TGTGCCACCAGTGCACCGGGGATCTCTGAAGCTTTCTTT CATSAPGISEAFF